These T cell receptor beta chains were read from a single sample in a study of CD8 T cells in ankylosing spondylitis. TCRdb used MiXCR to reprocess the 5' RACE reads, holding one entry per CDR3 protein. The repertoire holds more than 200,000 distinct CDR3 sequences, with roughly 25% as singletons. Sequencing was performed on blood, either unsorted or a sorted T cell fraction (not recorded which). These receptor sequences come from a male donor with ankylosing spondylitis or in good health (not recorded which). CDR3s include the opening cysteine and the closing phenylalanine or tryptophan. A D gene is named only where the DNA matches it firmly. Clone size is given for some rows only: seen once, a few or many times, or a class if the clone is expanded.

TRBJ2-1,TRBV6-5,TRBD2,many,TGTGCCAGCAGTTACGCCATGACTAGCGGTAGACCGGGCGATGAGCAGTTCTTC,CASSYAMTSGRPGDEQFF
TRBJ2-5,TRBV20-1,.,many,TGCAGTGCTAGAAGGGCCGGGGAGACCCAGTACTTC,CSARRAGETQYF
TRBJ1-5,TRBV6-1,TRBD1,.,TGTGCCAGCAGGGGGACAGGGCAACTTCAGCCCCAGCATTTT,CASRGTGQLQPQHF
TRBJ2-3,TRBV10-3,.,.,TGTGCCATCAGTGTCCAGGGGGGGACAGATACGCAGTATTTT,CAISVQGGTDTQYF
TRBJ2-5,TRBV12-3/TRBV12-4,.,.,TGTGCCAGCAGTTTGGGCCCCGACCAAGAGACCCAGTACTTC,CASSLGPDQETQYF
TRBJ2-5,TRBV20-1,TRBD2,.,TGCAGTGCTATGCCGGGGGGTTGGGAGACCCAGTACTTC,CSAMPGGWETQYF
TRBJ2-7,TRBV7-3,.,many,TGTGCCAGCAGCTTAAGGCCAGGGGTCACCTACGAGCAGTACTTC,CASSLRPGVTYEQYF
TRBJ1-1,TRBV20-1,.,many,TGCAGTGCTAGCCGACAACACACTGAAGCTTTCTTT,CSASRQHTEAFF
TRBJ2-1,TRBV20-1,.,.,TGCAGTGCTGCCCCCGGGACCGCCTCCTCCTACAATGAGCAGTTCTTC,CSAAPGTASSYNEQFF
TRBJ1-1,TRBV20-1,.,.,TGCAGTGCTAGAGAGGTTTGGAAGGGGGGAGCTTTCTTT,CSAREVWKGGAFF
TRBJ2-1,TRBV6-5,.,many,TGTGCCAGCACTCAGTACAATGAGCAGTTCTTC,CASTQYNEQFF
TRBJ2-7,TRBV4-2,.,many,TGTGCCAGCAGCCAAGAAAGGAACAGCGCCTACGAGCAGTACTTC,CASSQERNSAYEQYF
TRBJ2-5,TRBV29-1,.,.,TGCAGCGTTGATGGGGGGGCCTCCCAAGAGACCCAGTACTTC,CSVDGGASQETQYF
TRBJ2-2,TRBV3-1,.,few,TGTGCCAGCAGCCCCGTGGTGGGGGCAGGGGTTAACACCGGGGAGCTGTTTTTT,CASSPVVGAGVNTGELFF
TRBJ1-5,TRBV20-1,.,many,TGCAGTGCTAAGGCACCCGCTAGCAATCAGCCCCAGCATTTT,CSAKAPASNQPQHF
TRBJ1-1,TRBV20-1,.,.,TGCAGTGCTAGAGATCCGGGCGCCGGCACTGAAGCTTTCTTT,CSARDPGAGTEAFF
TRBJ1-5,TRBV2,.,few,TGTGCCAGCAGTGGGACGGTGAATCAGCCCCAGCATTTT,CASSGTVNQPQHF
TRBJ2-1,TRBV10-2,.,few,TGCGCCAGCAGTGAGGTTTACAGGGACAATGAGCAGTTCTTC,CASSEVYRDNEQFF
TRBJ2-1,TRBV5-5,TRBD2,few,TGTGCCAGCAGCTTGGGCGGGGGGGGCCTGAATGAGCAGTTCTTC,CASSLGGGGLNEQFF
TRBJ2-1,TRBV10-1,.,.,TGCGCCAGCAGTACCCGACCCGCTGGTTCCTACAATGAGCAGTTCTTC,CASSTRPAGSYNEQFF